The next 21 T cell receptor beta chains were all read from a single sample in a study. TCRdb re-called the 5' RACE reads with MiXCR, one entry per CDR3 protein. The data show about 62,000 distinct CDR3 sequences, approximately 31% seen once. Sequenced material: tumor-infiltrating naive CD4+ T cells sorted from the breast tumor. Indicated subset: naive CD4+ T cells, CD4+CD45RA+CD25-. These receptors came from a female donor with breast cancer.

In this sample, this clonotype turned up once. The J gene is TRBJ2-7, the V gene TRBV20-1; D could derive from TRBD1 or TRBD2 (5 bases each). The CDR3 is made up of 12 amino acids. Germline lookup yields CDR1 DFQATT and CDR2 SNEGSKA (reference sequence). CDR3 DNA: TGCAGGGCGTCTGGGGACGGCTACGAGCAGTACTTC. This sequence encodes CRASGDGYEQYF.

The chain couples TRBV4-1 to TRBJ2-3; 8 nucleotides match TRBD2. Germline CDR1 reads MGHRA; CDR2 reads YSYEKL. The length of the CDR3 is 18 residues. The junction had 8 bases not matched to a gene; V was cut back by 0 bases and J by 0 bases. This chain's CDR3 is CASSQDPGTRLSTDTQYF. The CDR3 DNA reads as TGCGCCAGCAGCCAAGATCCCGGGACTAGGTTAAGCACAGATACGCAGTATTTT.

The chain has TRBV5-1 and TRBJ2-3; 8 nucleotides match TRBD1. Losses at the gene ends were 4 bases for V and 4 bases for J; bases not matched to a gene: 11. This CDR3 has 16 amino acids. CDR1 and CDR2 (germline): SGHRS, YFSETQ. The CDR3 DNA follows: TGCGCCAGCAGCCCACTCGGTCGGACAGGGCCAGATACGCAGTATTTT. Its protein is CASSPLGRTGPDTQYF.

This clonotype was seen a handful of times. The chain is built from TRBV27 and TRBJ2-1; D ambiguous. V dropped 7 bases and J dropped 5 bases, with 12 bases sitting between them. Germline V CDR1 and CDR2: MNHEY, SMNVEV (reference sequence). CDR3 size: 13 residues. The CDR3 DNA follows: TGTGCCAGCAAGGGATACTACCACAATGAGCAGTTCTTC. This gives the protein CASKGYYHNEQFF.

Here the CDR3 reads CATSDRDRLQETQYF. CDR3 bases: TGTGCCACCAGTGATAGGGACAGGCTTCAAGAGACCCAGTACTTC. The gene calls are TRBV24-1 and TRBJ2-5; TRBD1 matches at 8 bases. The CDR3 covers 15 residues. V trimming: 3 bases; J trimming: 2 bases; junction bases outside the gene matches: 4. Germline V lookup: CDR1 KGHDR, CDR2 SFDVKD.

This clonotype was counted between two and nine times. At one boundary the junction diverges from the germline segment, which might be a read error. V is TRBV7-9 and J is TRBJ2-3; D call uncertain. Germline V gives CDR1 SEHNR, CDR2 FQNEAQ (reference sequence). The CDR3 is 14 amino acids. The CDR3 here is CTSSLEFWHDTQYF. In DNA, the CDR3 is TGTACCAGCAGCTTAGAATTCTGGCACGATACGCAGTATTTT. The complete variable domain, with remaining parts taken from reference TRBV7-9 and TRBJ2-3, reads DTGVSQNPRHKITKRGQNVTFRCDPISEHNRLYWYRQTLGQGPEFLTYFQNEAQLEKSRLLSDRFSAERPKGSFSTLEIQRTEQGDSAMYLCTSSLEFWHDTQYFGPGTRLTVL.

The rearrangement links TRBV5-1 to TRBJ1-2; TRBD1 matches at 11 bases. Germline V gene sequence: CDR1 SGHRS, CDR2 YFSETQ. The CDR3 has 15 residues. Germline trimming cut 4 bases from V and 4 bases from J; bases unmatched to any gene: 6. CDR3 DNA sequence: TGCGCCAGCAGCCCCGGACAGGGGGCGATCTATGGCTACACCTTC. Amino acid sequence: CASSPGQGAIYGYTF.

In DNA form, the CDR3 reads TGTGCCACCAGCAGAGATTTAGGCACTGGGGCCAACGTCCTGACTTTC. Its protein is CATSRDLGTGANVLTF. The chain is built from TRBV15 and TRBJ2-6, with D hard to call. The CDR3 covers 16 residues. Germline V gene sequence: CDR1 LNHNV, CDR2 YYDKDF (reference sequence). The ends were cut back, 0 bases at V and 2 bases at J, with 8 bases in the middle.

CDR3 amino acids: CASSQDGSLTDTQYF. CDR3 sequence (DNA): TGTGCCAGCAGCCAAGACGGTTCCCTCACAGATACGCAGTATTTT. The gene calls are TRBV4-2 and TRBJ2-3; D gene uncertain. From germline, CDR1 is LGHNA and CDR2 YNFKEQ. V lost 0 bases, J lost 2 bases, and 9 bases lay in between. The CDR3 contains 15 residues.

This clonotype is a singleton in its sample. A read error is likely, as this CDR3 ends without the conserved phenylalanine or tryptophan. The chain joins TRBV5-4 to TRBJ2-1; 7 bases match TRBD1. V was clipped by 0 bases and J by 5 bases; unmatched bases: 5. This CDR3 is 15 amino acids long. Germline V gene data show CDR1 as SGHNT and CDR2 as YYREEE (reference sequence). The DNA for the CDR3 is TGTGCCAGCAGCTTGGACAGGGGATCCCACAATGAGCAGTTCTCC. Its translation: CASSLDRGSHNEQFS.

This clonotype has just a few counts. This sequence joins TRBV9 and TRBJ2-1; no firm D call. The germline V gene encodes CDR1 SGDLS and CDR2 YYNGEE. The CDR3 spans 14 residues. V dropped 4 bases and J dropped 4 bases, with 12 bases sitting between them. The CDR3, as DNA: TGTGCCAGCAGCCCCGCTCTGCGGTACAATGAGCAGTTCTTC. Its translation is CASSPALRYNEQFF.

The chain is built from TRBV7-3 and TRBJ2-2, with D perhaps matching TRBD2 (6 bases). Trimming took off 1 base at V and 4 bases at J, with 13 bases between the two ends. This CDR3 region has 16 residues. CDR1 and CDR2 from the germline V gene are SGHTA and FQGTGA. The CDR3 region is CASSLIGGDPTGELFF. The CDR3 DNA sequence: TGTGCCAGCAGCTTAATAGGAGGGGACCCCACCGGGGAGCTGTTTTTT. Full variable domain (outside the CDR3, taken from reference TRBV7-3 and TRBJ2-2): GAGVSQTPSNKVTEKGKYVELRCDPISGHTALYWYRQSLGQGPEFLIYFQGTGAADDSGLPNDRFFAVRPEGSVSTLKIQRTERGDSAVYLCASSLIGGDPTGELFFGEGSRLTVL.

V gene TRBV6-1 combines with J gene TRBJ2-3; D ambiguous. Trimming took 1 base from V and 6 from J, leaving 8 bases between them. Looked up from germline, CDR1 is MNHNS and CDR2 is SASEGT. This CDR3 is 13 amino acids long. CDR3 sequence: CASSEGLGDTQYF. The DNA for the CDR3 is TGTGCCAGCAGTGAAGGTTTGGGGGATACGCAGTATTTT.

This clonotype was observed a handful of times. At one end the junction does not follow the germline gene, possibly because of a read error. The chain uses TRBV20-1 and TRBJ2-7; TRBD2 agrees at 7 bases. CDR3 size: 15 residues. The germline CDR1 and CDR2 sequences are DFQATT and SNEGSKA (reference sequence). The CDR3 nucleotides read TGCAGTGCTACGAGCCTAGCGGAGAGCTCCCACGAGCAGTACTTC. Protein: CSATSLAESSHEQYF.

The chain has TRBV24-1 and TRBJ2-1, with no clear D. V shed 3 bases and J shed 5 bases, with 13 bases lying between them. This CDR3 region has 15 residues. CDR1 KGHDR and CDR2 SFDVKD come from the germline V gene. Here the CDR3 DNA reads TGTGCCACCAGTGATCCCCGGCGAGCAGACAATGAGCAGTTCTTC. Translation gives CATSDPRRADNEQFF.

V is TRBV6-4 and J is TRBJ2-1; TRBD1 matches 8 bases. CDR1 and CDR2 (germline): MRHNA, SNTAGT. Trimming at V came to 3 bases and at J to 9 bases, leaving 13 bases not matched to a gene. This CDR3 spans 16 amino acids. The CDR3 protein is CASSEGSGGPEGEQFF. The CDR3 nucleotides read TGTGCCAGCAGTGAGGGGTCAGGGGGCCCAGAAGGTGAGCAGTTCTTC.

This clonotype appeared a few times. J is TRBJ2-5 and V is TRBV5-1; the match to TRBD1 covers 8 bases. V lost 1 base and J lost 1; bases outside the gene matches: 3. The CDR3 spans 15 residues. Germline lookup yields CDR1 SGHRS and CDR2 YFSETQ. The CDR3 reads CASSLSGQGQETQYF. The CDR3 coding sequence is TGCGCCAGCAGCTTGAGTGGACAGGGCCAAGAGACCCAGTACTTC. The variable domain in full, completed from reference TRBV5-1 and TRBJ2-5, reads KAGVTQTPRYLIKTRGQQVTLSCSPISGHRSVSWYQQTPGQGLQFLFEYFSETQRNKGNFPGRFSGRQFSNSRSEMNVSTLELGDSALYLCASSLSGQGQETQYFGPGTRLLVL.

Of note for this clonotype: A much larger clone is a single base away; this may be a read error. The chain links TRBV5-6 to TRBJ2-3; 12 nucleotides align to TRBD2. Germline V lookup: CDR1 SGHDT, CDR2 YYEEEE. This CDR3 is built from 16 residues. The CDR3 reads CPSSLVKPRTSGGSIF. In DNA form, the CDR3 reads TGTCCCAGCAGCTTGGTAAAACCACGTACTAGCGGGGGGTCAATATTT.

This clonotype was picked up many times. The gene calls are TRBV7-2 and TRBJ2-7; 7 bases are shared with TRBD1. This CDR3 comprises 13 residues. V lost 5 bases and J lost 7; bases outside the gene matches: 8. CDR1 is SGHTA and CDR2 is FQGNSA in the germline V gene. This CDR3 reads CASSRDSLGEQYF. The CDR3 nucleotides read TGTGCCAGCAGCCGGGACAGCCTGGGGGAGCAGTACTTC. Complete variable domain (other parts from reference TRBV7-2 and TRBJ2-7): GAGVSQSPSNKVTEKGKDVELRCDPISGHTALYWYRQSLGQGLEFLIYFQGNSAPDKSGLPSDRFSAERTGGSVSTLTIQRTQQEDSAVYLCASSRDSLGEQYFGPGTRLTVT.

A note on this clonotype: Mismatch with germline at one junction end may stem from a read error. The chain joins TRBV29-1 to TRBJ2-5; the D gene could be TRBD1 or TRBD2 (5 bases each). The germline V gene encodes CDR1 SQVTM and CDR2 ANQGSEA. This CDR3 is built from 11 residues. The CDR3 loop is CSVRGQEAQYF. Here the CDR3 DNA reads TGCAGCGTGAGGGGCCAAGAGGCCCAGTACTTC.

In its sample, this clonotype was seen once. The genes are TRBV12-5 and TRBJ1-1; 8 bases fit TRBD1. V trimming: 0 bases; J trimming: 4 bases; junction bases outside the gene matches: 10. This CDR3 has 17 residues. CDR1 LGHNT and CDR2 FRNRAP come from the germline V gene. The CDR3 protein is CASGLVMDREWGTEAFF. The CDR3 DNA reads TGTGCTAGTGGTTTGGTAATGGACAGGGAGTGGGGCACTGAAGCTTTCTTT.